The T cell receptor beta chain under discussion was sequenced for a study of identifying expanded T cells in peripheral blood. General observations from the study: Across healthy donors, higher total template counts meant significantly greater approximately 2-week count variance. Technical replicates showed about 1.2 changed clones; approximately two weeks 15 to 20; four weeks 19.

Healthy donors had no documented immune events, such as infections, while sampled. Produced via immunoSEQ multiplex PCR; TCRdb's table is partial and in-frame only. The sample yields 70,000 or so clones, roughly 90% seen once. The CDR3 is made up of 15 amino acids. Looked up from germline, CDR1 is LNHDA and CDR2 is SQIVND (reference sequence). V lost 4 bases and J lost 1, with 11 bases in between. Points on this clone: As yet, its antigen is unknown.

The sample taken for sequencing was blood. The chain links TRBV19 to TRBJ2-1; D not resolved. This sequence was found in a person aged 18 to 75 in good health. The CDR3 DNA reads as TGTGCCAGTAGTAATTTAGGGATTTCCTACAATGAGCAGTTCTTC. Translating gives CASSNLGISYNEQFF.